These 16 T cell receptor beta chains were all obtained from the same sample, sequenced in a study of T cells in Graves' hyperthyroidism and ophthalmopathy. The investigators amplified TCR beta CDR3 regions from RNA transcripts. First-round RT-PCR targeting the TCR CDR3 was performed with the HTBI primer set. TCRdb redid the calling of the multiplex PCR reads with MiXCR, one entry per CDR3 protein. The table includes approximately 430,000 distinct CDR3 sequences, about 15% detected once. The sequencing sample was made of blood. The receptors shown here come from a woman between 18 and 29 years old with Graves' hyperthyroidism.

V gene TRBV4-2 combines with J gene TRBJ2-1, with 14 positions matching TRBD2. The CDR3 totals 18 residues. Germline CDR1 and CDR2: LGHNA and YNFKEQ. V was clipped by 1 base and J by 5 bases; unmatched bases: 7. This CDR3 reads CASSQGGLAGAGNNEQFF. The CDR3 DNA follows: TGTGCCAGCAGCCAAGGGGGACTAGCGGGGGCGGGGAACAATGAGCAGTTCTTC.

The chain is built from TRBV12-3 or TRBV12-4 and TRBJ1-5; D remains ambiguous. V gave up 3 bases and J gave up 1 base, with 10 bases separating them. This CDR3 contains 15 residues. The CDR3 DNA sequence: TGTGCCAGCAGTTTCAGTGGTATGAGCAATCAGCCCCAGCATTTT. Residues: CASSFSGMSNQPQHF.

This chain links TRBV12-3 or TRBV12-4 with TRBJ2-2; D not resolved. Trimming pared 10 bases from V and 5 bases from J, leaving 11 bases between. The CDR3 has 12 amino acids. CDR3 sequence reads: CAITPGTGELFF. In nucleotides, the CDR3 is TGTGCCATCACCCCCGGGACCGGGGAGCTGTTTTTT.

This clonotype came up many times. The chain links TRBV18 to TRBJ2-1; D is possibly TRBD1 (5 bases). V was pared by 2 bases and J by 5 bases, with 7 bases between. This CDR3 is built from 13 residues. CDR1 is KGHSH and CDR2 is LQKENI in the germline V gene. The CDR3 region has the DNA TGTGCCAGCTCACCAGGGGCCAACAATGAGCAGTTCTTC. This codes for CASSPGANNEQFF.

This clonotype was picked up many times. V usage is TRBV19 and J usage is TRBJ1-1, with 8 bases lining up with TRBD1. The length of the CDR3 is 12 residues. V trimming: 8 bases; J trimming: 4 bases; junction bases outside the gene matches: 3. CDR1 and CDR2 (germline): LNHDA, SQIVND (reference sequence). CDR3 DNA: TGTGCCAGTGGGGACAGGTTCACTGAAGCTTTCTTT. It specifies CASGDRFTEAFF.

The chain has TRBV5-8 and TRBJ2-7, with TRBD1 matching 8 bases. CDR1 is SGHTS and CDR2 is YDEGEE in the germline V gene. The CDR3 is made up of 16 amino acids. V lost 3 bases, J lost 3 bases, and 11 bases stayed unmatched. The CDR3 here is CASSWPEGQDHYEQYF. CDR3 sequence (DNA): TGTGCCAGCAGCTGGCCCGAGGGACAGGATCACTACGAGCAGTACTTC. Drawing the rest from reference TRBV5-8 and TRBJ2-7, the complete variable domain is EAGVTQSPTHLIKTRGQQATLRCSPISGHTSVYWYQQALGLGLQFLLWYDEGEERNRGNFPPRFSGRQFPNYSSELNVNALELEDSALYLCASSWPEGQDHYEQYFGPGTRLTVT.

This clonotype was seen ten or more times. The V and J genes are TRBV2 and TRBJ2-5; D is uncertain. This CDR3 has 12 residues. V was cut by 3 bases and J by 4 bases, with 6 bases left in between. CDR1 is SNHLY and CDR2 is FYNNEI in the germline V gene. CDR3 sequence: CASSDWAETQYF. The CDR3 region has the DNA TGTGCCAGCAGTGATTGGGCAGAGACCCAGTACTTC. The entire variable domain, with the rest obtained from reference TRBV2 and TRBJ2-5, is as follows: EPEVTQTPSHQVTQMGQEVILRCVPISNHLYFYWYRQILGQKVEFLVSFYNNEISEKSEIFDDQFSVERPDGSNFTLKIRSTKLEDSAMYFCASSDWAETQYFGPGTRLLVL.

This clonotype was recorded at least ten times. In nucleotides, the CDR3 is TGCGCCAGCAGCTTGGCCGTAGAAAACTATGGCTACACCTTC. Protein: CASSLAVENYGYTF. This chain uses TRBV5-1 with TRBJ1-2; no clear D gene. CDR1 SGHRS and CDR2 YFSETQ come from the germline V gene. Trimming removed 0 bases at V and 2 bases at J, with 8 bases between. The CDR3 length is 14 residues.

This clonotype has a count of ten or more. This chain joins TRBV13 and TRBJ2-7; 9 bases align to TRBD2. There are 14 residues in the CDR3. After removal of 3 bases from V and 3 bases from J, the junction contained 3 bases not matched to a gene. The germline gives CDR1 PRHDT, CDR2 FYEKMQ (reference sequence). CDR3 protein: CASSFGSGSYEQYF. DNA of the CDR3: TGTGCCAGCAGCTTCGGTAGCGGGAGCTACGAGCAGTACTTC.

The chain joins TRBV4-1 to TRBJ2-7; the D gene is possibly TRBD2 (5 bases). With 1 base removed from V and 2 bases from J, the gap between germline ends came to 21 bases. This CDR3 region has 18 residues. CDR1 is MGHRA, CDR2 YSYEKL, per germline. CDR3 bases: TGCGCCAGCAGCCAAGCGGTTACCGAGGGCGGCCTTCCCTACGAGCAGTACTTC. This translates into CASSQAVTEGGLPYEQYF.

V gene TRBV20-1 combines with J gene TRBJ1-3, with D unclear. Germline values: CDR1 DFQATT, CDR2 SNEGSKA (reference sequence). V gave up 3 bases and J gave up 0 bases, with 9 bases separating them. The CDR3 runs to 14 residues. The CDR3 coding sequence is TGCAGTGCTAGTCGGCCAGGCTCTGGAAACACCATATATTTT. Amino acids: CSASRPGSGNTIYF.

This clonotype was observed at least ten times. V usage is TRBV30 and J usage is TRBJ2-3; 12 nucleotides agree with TRBD2. Germline trimming cut 1 base from V and 5 bases from J; bases unmatched to any gene: 4. The CDR3 sequence is 15 residues long. The germline V gene has CDR1 GTSNPN and CDR2 SVGIG (reference sequence). The CDR3 bases are TGTGCCTGGAGTGGACTAGCGGGAGATGGAGATACGCAGTATTTT. Encoded protein: CAWSGLAGDGDTQYF.

This clonotype was observed many times. V usage is TRBV20-1 and J usage is TRBJ2-7; 10 bases agree with TRBD2. The CDR3 totals 14 residues. Germline loops: CDR1 DFQATT, CDR2 SNEGSKA (reference sequence). The junction had 4 bases not matched to a gene; V was cut back by 3 bases and J by 2 bases. CDR3: CSARLAGAPYEQYF. The CDR3 nucleotides read TGCAGTGCTAGGCTAGCGGGAGCCCCCTACGAGCAGTACTTC.

This clonotype has ten or more counts. J is TRBJ2-1 and V is TRBV15; 8 bases line up with TRBD2. The CDR3 runs to 16 residues. After removal of 1 base from V and 7 bases from J, the junction contained 9 bases not matched to a gene. From germline, CDR1 is LNHNV and CDR2 YYDKDF (reference sequence). The CDR3 protein is CATSRAGGGRENEQFF. Here the CDR3 DNA reads TGTGCCACCAGCAGAGCGGGGGGGGGGCGAGAGAATGAGCAGTTCTTC. The full variable domain, its missing parts supplied by reference TRBV15 and TRBJ2-1, is DAMVIQNPRYQVTQFGKPVTLSCSQTLNHNVMYWYQQKSSQAPKLLFHYYDKDFNNEADTPDNFQSRRPNTSFCFLDIRSPGLGDTAMYLCATSRAGGGRENEQFFGPGTRLTVL.

This clonotype was seen repeatedly, ten times or more. The chain links TRBV15 to TRBJ2-1; no definite D call. Trimming pared 1 base from V and 2 bases from J, leaving 15 bases between. This CDR3 is built from 17 residues. Germline assignment: CDR1 LNHNV and CDR2 YYDKDF (reference sequence). CDR3 in DNA: TGTGCCACCAGCAGAGGTTTCAGTTGGTTAGCCTACAATGAGCAGTTCTTC. It specifies CATSRGFSWLAYNEQFF. The variable domain in full, with the rest retrieved from reference TRBV15 and TRBJ2-1, is DAMVIQNPRYQVTQFGKPVTLSCSQTLNHNVMYWYQQKSSQAPKLLFHYYDKDFNNEADTPDNFQSRRPNTSFCFLDIRSPGLGDTAMYLCATSRGFSWLAYNEQFFGPGTRLTVL.

This clonotype was seen at least ten times. The chain is built from TRBV20-1 and TRBJ2-3, with a tentative D call TRBD2 (5 bases). CDR1 is DFQATT, CDR2 SNEGSKA, per germline (reference sequence). This CDR3 has 15 amino acids. V lost 5 bases and J lost 0, with 15 bases in between. The DNA for the CDR3 is TGCAGTGCTGGGTGGGTTGCGGGTAGCACAGATACGCAGTATTTT. Protein: CSAGWVAGSTDTQYF.